This T cell receptor (beta chain) was captured in a study of CD8 T cells in Susac syndrome. Controls comprised healthy donors matched for age and sex. Roughly 0.5 to 1 ug RNA was reverse transcribed with random hexamers. TCRdb itself ran the immunoSEQ multiplex PCR reads through MiXCR, one entry per CDR3 protein. Of about 200,000 distinct CDR3 sequences listed, around 93% are singletons. This CDR3 spans 14 amino acids. V shed 5 bases and J shed 2 bases, with 10 bases lying between them. CDR1 and CDR2 from the germline V gene are KGHDR and SFDVKD. Source material: CD4+ T cells from PBMCs. The clonotype was recovered from a human donor in good health. This chain connects TRBV24-1 to TRBJ2-3, with a weak D call TRBD1 (6 bases). Here the CDR3 reads CATSGGGSTDTQYF. Written as DNA, the CDR3 is TGTGCCACCAGTGGAGGGGGTTCCACAGATACGCAGTATTTT.